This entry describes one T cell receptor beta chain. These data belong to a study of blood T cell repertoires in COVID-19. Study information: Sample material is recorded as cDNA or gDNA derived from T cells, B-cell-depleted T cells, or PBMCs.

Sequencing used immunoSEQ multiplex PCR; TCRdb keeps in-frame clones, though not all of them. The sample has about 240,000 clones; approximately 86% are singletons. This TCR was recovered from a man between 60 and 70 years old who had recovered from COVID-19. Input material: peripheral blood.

This CDR3 reads CASSYLGQRNTEAFF. Here the CDR3 DNA reads TGTGCCAGCAGCTATCTGGGGCAGAGGAACACTGAAGCTTTCTTT. The chain employs TRBV7-9 and TRBJ1-1, with D perhaps matching TRBD1 (5 bases). Trimming cost V 4 bases and J 1 base, with 13 bases left between them. The CDR3 has 15 residues. From germline, CDR1 is SEHNR and CDR2 FQNEAQ (reference sequence).